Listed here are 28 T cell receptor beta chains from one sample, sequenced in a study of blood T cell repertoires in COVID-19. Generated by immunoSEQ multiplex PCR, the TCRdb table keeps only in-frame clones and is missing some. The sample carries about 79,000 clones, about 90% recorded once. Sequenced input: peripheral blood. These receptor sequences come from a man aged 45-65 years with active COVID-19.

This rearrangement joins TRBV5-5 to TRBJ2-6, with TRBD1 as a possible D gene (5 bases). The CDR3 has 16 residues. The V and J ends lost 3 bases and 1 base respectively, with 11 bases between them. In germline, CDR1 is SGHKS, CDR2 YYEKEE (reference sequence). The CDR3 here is CASSSQAGSGANVLTF. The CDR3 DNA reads TGTGCCAGCAGCTCACAGGCCGGTTCTGGGGCCAACGTCCTGACTTTC. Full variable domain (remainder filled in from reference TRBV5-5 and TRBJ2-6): DAGVTQSPTHLIKTRGQQVTLRCSPISGHKSVSWYQQVLGQGPQFIFQYYEKEERGRGNFPDRFSARQFPNYSSELNVNALLLGDSALYLCASSSQAGSGANVLTFGAGSRLTVL.

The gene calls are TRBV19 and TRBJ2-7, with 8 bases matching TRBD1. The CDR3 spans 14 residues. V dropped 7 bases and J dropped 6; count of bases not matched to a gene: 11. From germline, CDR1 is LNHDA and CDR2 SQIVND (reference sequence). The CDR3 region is CASTLSPGGVEQYF. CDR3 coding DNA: TGTGCCAGTACTCTGTCCCCAGGGGGCGTCGAGCAGTACTTC. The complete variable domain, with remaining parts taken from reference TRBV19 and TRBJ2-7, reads DGGITQSPKYLFRKEGQNVTLSCEQNLNHDAMYWYRQDPGQGLRLIYYSQIVNDFQKGDIAEGYSVSREKKESFPLTVTSAQKNPTAFYLCASTLSPGGVEQYFGPGTRLTVT.

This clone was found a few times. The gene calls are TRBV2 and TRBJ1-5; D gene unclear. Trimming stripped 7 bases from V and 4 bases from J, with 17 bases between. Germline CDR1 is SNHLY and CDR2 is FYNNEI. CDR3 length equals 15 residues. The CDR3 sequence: CASNGRQNRNQPQHF. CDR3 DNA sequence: TGTGCCAGCAATGGGAGACAAAATAGGAATCAGCCCCAGCATTTT.

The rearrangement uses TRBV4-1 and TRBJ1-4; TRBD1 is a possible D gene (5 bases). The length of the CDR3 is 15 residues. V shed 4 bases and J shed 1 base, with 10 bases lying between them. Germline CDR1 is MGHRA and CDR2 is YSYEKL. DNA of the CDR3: TGCGCCAGCAGCCGCGCGGGGGGAACTAATGAAAAACTGTTTTTT. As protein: CASSRAGGTNEKLFF.

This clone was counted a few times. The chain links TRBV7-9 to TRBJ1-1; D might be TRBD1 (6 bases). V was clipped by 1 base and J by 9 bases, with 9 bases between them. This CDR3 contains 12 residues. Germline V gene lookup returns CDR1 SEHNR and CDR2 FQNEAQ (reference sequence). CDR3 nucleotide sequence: TGTGCCAGCAGCTTAGGACAGGCCCAAGCTTTCTTT. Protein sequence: CASSLGQAQAFF.

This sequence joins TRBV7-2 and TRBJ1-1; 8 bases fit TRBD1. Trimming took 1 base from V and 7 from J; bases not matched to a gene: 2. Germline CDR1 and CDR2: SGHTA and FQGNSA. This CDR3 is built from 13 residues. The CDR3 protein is CASSLGQGFEAFF. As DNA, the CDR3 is TGTGCCAGCAGCTTAGGACAGGGGTTTGAAGCTTTCTTT.

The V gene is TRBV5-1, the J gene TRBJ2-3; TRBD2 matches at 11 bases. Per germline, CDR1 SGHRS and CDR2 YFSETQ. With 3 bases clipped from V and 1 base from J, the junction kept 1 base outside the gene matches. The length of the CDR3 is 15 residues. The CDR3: CASSSGLAGTDTQYF. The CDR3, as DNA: TGCGCCAGCAGCTCGGGACTAGCGGGCACAGATACGCAGTATTTT.

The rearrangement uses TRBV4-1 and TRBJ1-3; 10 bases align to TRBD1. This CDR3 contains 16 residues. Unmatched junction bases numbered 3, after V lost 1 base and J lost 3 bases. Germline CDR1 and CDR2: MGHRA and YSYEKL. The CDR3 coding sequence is TGCGCCAGCAGCCAAGGCGACAGGGGGCATGGAAACACCATATATTTT. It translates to CASSQGDRGHGNTIYF.

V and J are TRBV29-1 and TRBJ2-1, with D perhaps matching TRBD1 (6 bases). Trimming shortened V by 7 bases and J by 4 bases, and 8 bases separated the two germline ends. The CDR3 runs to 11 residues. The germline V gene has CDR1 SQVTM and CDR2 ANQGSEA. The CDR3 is CSADSYNEQFF. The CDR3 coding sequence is TGCAGCGCGGACAGTTACAATGAGCAGTTCTTC.

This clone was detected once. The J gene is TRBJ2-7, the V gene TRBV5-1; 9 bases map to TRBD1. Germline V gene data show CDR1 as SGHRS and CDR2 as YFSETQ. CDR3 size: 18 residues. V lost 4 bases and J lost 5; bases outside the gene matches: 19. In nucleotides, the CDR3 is TGCGCCAGCAGCCCCGGGACAGGGTCGGCACCATACCTAGACGAGCAGTACTTC. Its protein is CASSPGTGSAPYLDEQYF.

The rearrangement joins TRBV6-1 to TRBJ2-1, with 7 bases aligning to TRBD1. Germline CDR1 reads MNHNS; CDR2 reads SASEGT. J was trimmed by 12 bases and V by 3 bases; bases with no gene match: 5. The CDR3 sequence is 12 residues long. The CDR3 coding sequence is TGTGCCAGCAGTGAGGACAGGTTGGCGCAGTTCTTC. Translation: CASSEDRLAQFF.

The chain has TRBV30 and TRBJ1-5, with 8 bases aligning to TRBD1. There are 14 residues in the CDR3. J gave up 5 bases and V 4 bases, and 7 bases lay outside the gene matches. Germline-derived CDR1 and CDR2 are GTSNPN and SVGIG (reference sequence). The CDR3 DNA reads TGTGCCTGGAACACAGGGGGTTGGGATCAGCCCCAGCATTTT. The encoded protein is CAWNTGGWDQPQHF.

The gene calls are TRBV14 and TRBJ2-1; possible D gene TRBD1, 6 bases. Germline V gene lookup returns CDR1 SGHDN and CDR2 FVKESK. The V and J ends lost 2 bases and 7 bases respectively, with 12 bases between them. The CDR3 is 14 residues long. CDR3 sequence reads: CASSQRQAPNEQFF. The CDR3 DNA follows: TGTGCCAGCAGCCAACGACAGGCCCCGAATGAGCAGTTCTTC.

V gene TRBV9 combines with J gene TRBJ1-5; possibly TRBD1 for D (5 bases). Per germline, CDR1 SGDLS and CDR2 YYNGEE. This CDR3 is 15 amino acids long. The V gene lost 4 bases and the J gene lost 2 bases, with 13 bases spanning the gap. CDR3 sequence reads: CASSRSRVRNQPQHF. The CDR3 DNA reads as TGTGCCAGCAGCCGTTCCAGGGTTCGCAATCAGCCCCAGCATTTT. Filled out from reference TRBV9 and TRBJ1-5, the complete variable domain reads DSGVTQTPKHLITATGQRVTLRCSPRSGDLSVYWYQQSLDQGLQFLIQYYNGEERAKGNILERFSAQQFPDLHSELNLSSLELGDSALYFCASSRSRVRNQPQHFGDGTRLSIL.

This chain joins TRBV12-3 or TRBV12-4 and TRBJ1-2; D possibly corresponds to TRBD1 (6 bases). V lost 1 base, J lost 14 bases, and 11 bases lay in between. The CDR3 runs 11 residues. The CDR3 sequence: CASSLDRVVTF. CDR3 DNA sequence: TGTGCCAGCAGTTTAGACAGGGTAGTTACCTTC.

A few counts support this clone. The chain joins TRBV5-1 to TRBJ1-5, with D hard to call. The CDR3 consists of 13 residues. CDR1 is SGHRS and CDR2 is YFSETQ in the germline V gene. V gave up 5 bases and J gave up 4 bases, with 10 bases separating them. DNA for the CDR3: TGCGCCAGCAGAAAGACACCAAATCAGCCCCAGCATTTT. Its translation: CASRKTPNQPQHF.

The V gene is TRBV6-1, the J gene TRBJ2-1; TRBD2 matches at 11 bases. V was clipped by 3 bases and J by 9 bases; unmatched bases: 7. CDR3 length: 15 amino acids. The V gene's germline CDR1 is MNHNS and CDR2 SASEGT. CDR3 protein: CASSERSLAGGEQFF. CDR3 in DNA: TGTGCCAGCAGTGAGCGGAGTCTAGCGGGAGGTGAGCAGTTCTTC.

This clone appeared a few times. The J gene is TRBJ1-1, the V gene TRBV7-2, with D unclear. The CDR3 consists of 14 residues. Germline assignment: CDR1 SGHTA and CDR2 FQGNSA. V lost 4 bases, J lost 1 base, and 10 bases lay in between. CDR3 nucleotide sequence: TGTGCCAGCAGCTCCCAGGTCCAGAACACTGAAGCTTTCTTT. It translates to CASSSQVQNTEAFF.

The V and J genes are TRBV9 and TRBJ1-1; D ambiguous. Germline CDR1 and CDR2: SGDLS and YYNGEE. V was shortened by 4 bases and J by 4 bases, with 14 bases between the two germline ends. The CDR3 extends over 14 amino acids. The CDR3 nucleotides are TGTGCCAGCAGCCCGACCGGGAGAGGCACTGAAGCTTTCTTT. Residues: CASSPTGRGTEAFF. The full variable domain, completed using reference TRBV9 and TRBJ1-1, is DSGVTQTPKHLITATGQRVTLRCSPRSGDLSVYWYQQSLDQGLQFLIQYYNGEERAKGNILERFSAQQFPDLHSELNLSSLELGDSALYFCASSPTGRGTEAFFGQGTRLTVV.

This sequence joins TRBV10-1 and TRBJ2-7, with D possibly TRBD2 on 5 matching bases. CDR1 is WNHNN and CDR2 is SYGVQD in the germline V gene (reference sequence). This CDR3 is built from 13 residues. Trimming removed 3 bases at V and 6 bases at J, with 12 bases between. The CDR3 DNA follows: TGCGCCAGCAGTGAACAATACGGGATCGAGCAGTACTTC. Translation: CASSEQYGIEQYF.

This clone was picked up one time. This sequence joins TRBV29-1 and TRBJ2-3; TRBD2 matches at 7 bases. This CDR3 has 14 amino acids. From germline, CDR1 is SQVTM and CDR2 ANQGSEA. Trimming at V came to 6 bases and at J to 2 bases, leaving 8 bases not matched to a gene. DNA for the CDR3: TGCAGCGTGGCTAGCGGCCTTTACACAGATACGCAGTATTTT. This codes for CSVASGLYTDTQYF.

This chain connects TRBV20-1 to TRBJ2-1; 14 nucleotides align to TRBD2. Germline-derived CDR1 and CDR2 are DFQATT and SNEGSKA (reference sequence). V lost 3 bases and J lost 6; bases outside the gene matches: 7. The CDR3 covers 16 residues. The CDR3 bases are TGCAGTGCTAGTGCCGGGACTAGCGGGAGCATCAATGAGCAGTTCTTC. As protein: CSASAGTSGSINEQFF.

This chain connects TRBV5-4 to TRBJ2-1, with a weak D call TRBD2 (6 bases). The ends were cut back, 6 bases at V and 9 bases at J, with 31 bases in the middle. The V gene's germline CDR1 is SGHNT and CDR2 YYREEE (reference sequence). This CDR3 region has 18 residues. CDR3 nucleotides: TGTGCCAGCACTGAGGGCGGGGATAGCGGATGGCGGATGGGTGAGCAGTTCTTC. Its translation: CASTEGGDSGWRMGEQFF.

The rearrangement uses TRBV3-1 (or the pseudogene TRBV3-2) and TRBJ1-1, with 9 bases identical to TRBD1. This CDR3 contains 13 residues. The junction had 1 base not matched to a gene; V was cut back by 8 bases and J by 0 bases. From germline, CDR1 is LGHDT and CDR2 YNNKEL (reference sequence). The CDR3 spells CASGTGLNTEAFF. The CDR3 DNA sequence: TGTGCCAGCGGGACAGGGCTGAACACTGAAGCTTTCTTT.

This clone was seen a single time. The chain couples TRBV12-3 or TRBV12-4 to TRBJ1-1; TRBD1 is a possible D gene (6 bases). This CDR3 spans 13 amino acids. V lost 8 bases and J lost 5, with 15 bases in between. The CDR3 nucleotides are TGTGCCAGCGGGACCAGGGGAAGGACTGAAGCTTTCTTT. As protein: CASGTRGRTEAFF.

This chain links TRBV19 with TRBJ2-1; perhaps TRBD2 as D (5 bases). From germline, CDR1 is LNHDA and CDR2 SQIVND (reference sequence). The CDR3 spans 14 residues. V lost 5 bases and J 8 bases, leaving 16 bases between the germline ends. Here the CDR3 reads CASSLRLGSDEQFF. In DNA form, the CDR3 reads TGTGCCAGTAGTCTGCGTTTGGGGAGCGATGAGCAGTTCTTC.

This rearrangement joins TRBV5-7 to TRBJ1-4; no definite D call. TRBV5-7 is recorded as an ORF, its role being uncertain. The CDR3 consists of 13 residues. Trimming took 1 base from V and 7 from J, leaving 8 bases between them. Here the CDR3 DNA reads TGTGCCAGCAGCTTGACGGTGAGTGAAAAACTGTTTTTT. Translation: CASSLTVSEKLFF.

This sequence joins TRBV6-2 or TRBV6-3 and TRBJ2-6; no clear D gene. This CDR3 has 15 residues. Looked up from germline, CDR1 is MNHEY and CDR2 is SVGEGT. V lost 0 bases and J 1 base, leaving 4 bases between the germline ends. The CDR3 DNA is TGTGCCAGCAGTTACTCTTCGTCTGGGGCCAACGTCCTGACTTTC. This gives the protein CASSYSSSGANVLTF.